The clone carrying this T cell receptor (beta chain) was seen a single time. Sequencing used immunoSEQ multiplex PCR; TCRdb keeps in-frame clones, though not all of them. The table has about 320,000 clones, under 90% seen once. The entry originates in a study of blood T cell repertoires in COVID-19. V shed 1 base and J 7 bases; nucleotides not matched to a gene: 6. CDR3 size: 16 residues. Germline V gives CDR1 SGDLS, CDR2 YYNGEE. The sequencing sample was made of PBMCs or T cells enriched from blood (not recorded which). The chain is built from TRBV9 and TRBJ2-1, with TRBD2 matching over 12 bases. The receptor was isolated from a man aged 55 to 70 who had recovered from COVID-19. The CDR3 here is CASSVSLAGGWNEQFF. The CDR3 DNA sequence: TGTGCCAGCAGCGTATCACTAGCGGGAGGTTGGAATGAGCAGTTCTTC.